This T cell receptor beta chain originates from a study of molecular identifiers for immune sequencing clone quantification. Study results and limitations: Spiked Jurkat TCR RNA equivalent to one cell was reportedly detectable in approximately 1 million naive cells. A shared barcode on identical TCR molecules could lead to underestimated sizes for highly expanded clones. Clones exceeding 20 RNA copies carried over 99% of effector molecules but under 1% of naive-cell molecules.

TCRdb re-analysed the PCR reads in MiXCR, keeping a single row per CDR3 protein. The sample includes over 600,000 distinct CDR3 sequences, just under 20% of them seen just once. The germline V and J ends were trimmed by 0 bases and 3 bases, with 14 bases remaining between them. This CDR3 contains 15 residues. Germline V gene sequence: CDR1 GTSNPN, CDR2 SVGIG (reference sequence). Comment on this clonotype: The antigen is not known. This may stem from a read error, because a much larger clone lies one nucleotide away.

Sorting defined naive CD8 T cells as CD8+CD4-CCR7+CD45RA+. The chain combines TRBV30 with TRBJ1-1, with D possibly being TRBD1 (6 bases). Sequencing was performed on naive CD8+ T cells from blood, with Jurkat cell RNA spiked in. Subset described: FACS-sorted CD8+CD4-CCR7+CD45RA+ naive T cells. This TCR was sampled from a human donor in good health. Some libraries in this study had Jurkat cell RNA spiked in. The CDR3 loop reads CAWSVLREGDTEAFF. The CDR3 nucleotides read TGTGCCTGGAGTGTACTGCGGGAGGGGGACACTGAAGCTTTCTTT. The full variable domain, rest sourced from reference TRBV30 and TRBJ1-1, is SQTIHQWPATLVQPVGSPLSLECTVEGTSNPNLYWYRQAAGRGLQLLFYSVGIGQISSEVPQNLSASRPQDRQFILSSKKLLLSDSGFYLCAWSVLREGDTEAFFGQGTRLTVV.